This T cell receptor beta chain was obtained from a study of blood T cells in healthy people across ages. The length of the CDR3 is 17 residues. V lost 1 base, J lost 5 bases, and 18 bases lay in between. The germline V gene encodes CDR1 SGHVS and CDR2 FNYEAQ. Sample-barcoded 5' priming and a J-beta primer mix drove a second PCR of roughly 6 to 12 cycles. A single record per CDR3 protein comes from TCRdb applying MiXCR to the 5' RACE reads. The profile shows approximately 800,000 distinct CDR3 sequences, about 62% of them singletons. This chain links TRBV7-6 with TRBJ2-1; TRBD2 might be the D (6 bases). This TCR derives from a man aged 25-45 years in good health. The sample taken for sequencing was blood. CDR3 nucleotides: TGTGCCAGCAGCTTAGGCCCAGCCGGGGGAATAAACAATGAGCAGTTCTTC. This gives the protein CASSLGPAGGINNEQFF. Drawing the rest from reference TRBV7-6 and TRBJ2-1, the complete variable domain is GAGVSQSPRYKVTKRGQDVALRCDPISGHVSLYWYRQALGQGPEFLTYFNYEAQQDKSGLPNDRFSAERPEGSISTLTIQRTEQRDSAMYRCASSLGPAGGINNEQFFGPGTRLTVL.